This TCR beta chain was documented in a study of radiotherapy plus CTLA-4 blockade in lung cancer (dated by TCRdb to the late 2010s). Notes on the research overall: Objective responses occurred in roughly 19% of enrolled patients, and 30% to 35% achieved disease control. Results and caveats for the whole study, not just this receptor: The strongest predictors of response were reported to be early dynamic shifts in blood T cell clones along with a rise in serum interferon-beta following radiation. TCR clones derived from tumors expanded in peripheral blood after treatment with radiotherapy and ipilimumab.

The study evaluated CTLA-4 blockade (ipilimumab) given together with focal radiation therapy in patients who had chemo-refractory metastatic non-small-cell lung cancer. The library was built by means of the immunoSEQ multiplex PCR assay. TCRdb provides this immuneACCESS table in a form limited to in-frame rearrangements. Some clones are lacking; in checked studies, under half of them reflect an unresolved V gene, and why the rest are absent is not known. The sample records around 59,000 clones, under 75% of which are singletons. 6.5% to 9.5% of the sample lies in the top ten. The table lists this clone with a count of one. It lacks a known antigen. No base quality information exists; no much larger clone differs at one position. The source is a human donor with non-small cell lung cancer whose response to radiotherapy plus ipilimumab could not be evaluated. The sample was peripheral blood, taken from a patient treated with radiotherapy plus ipilimumab.

The bases are TGCGCCAGCAGCCAAGTCCCACGGGACTCCTACAATGAGCAGTTCTTC. It codes for CASSQVPRDSYNEQFF. This receptor chain uses TRBV4-1 and TRBJ2-1; the D gene is perhaps TRBD2, from 5 matching bases. The germline V gene encodes CDR1 MGHRA and CDR2 YSYEKL. The CDR3 goes from the cysteine to the phenylalanine over 16 residues. The kept DNA is CDR3 alone, 48 bases in frame from the first base. A distance of 10 bases separates the germline ends of V and J, which lose 1 base and 0 bases respectively.